This T cell receptor (beta chain) originates from a study of graft-versus-host responses after intestinal transplantation (dated by TCRdb to the early 2020s). Regarding the research as a whole: The transplants that recipients got were multivisceral, liver-intestinal, or isolated intestinal. Every recipient was given anti-thymocyte globulin induction, followed by around three years of maintenance tacrolimus and steroids. Graft-versus-host and host-versus-graft alloreactive T cell clones were tracked in the graft, circulation and bone marrow after intestinal transplantation using bulk TCR-beta CDR3 sequencing. Alloreactive clones were identified by sequencing pre-transplant mixed lymphocyte reaction products and comparing them with unstimulated pre-transplant donor and recipient T cells. Of the roughly 26 intestinal transplant recipients enrolled in the cohort, one of whom was a retransplant, a few patients without pretransplant specimens were excluded. A peak of at least 4% donor T cells among recipient peripheral blood mononuclear cells was the definition used for donor T cell macrochimerism. Rather than being sequenced by the commercial service, samples from a few later patients were sequenced in-house on an Illumina MiSeq and processed with MiXCR.

Library construction relied on the immunoSEQ multiplex PCR assay. Adaptive Biotechnologies carried out high-throughput TCR-beta CDR3 sequencing of genomic DNA for most patients. Regarding the original processing steps: TCR sequencing data for 15 to 20 patients were retrieved from Adaptive's ImmunoSEQ software; three other patients were processed with MiXCR and VDJtools. CDR3 nucleotide sequences shared by donor and recipient were removed because the origin of these sequences could not be assigned. To be classed as alloreactive, a clone needed at least 2-fold expansion over unstimulated cells and a minimum CFSE-low frequency of 0.002% (template counts) or 0.001% (read counts). A clone was considered mappable if detected in the sequenced pre-transplant spleen, lymph node, or MLR CFSE-low populations of the donor or recipient. The cumulative frequency of alloreactive clones was calculated as a percentage of all sequences, weighted by copy number. TCRdb limited this immuneACCESS table to in-frame rearrangements with V and J called. A share of clones is missing; checked studies link under half to unresolved V genes, and the rest is unexplained. The V and J calls and clone size are taken from that table; D and trimming were inferred from the DNA. This sample is represented by fewer than 30,000 clones; 80% to 90% of them were singletons. The top ten clones comprise 0.96% of the sample.

Including the terminal cysteine and phenylalanine, the CDR3 comprises 14 residues. The kept DNA is CDR3 alone, 42 bases in frame from the first base. For this chain, trimming is 3 bases at the V end and 3 bases at the J end, and the number of junction bases without a gene match is 2. The germline V gene gives CDR1 as SGDLS and CDR2 as YYNGEE. Blood samples were collected up to 4 times in the first month after transplant and then at least monthly when available. Details on this clone: The antigen it binds to is not known. Base qualities are not at hand, and no much larger clone is one base apart.

Overall study results and their limits: Peak levels of circulating GvH clones were associated with declines in HvG clones early after transplant. The relatively low number and heterogeneity of intestinal transplant patients limited the conclusions. Patients with donor T cell macrochimerism had high GvH to HvG T cell clonal ratios in their allografts. GvH clones were found in recipient bone marrow, and some of the GvH clones appeared earlier in ileal mucosa or blood, which is consistent with an intestinal mucosal origin.

The input for sequencing was PBMCs, taken around 440 days after intestinal transplant. The receptor was derived from a human patient who received an intestinal transplant, so some T cells may come from the graft donor. The chain links TRBV9 with TRBJ2-1, with 8 bases matching TRBD1. CDR3 sequence: CASSAGQDYNEQFF. The bases are TGTGCCAGCAGCGCGGGACAGGACTACAATGAGCAGTTCTTC.